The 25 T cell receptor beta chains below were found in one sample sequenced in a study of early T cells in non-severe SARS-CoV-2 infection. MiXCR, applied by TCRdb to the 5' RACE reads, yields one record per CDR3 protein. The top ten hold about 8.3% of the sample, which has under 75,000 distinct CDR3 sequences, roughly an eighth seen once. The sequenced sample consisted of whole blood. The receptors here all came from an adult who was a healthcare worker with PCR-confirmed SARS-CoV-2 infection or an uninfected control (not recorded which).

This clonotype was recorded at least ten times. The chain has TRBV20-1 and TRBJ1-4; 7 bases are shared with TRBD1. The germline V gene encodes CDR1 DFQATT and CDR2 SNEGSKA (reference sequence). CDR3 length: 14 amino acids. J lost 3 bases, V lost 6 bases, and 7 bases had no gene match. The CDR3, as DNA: TGCAGTGCCACCAAGGGGGCCTCTAATGAAAAACTGTTTTTT. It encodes CSATKGASNEKLFF.

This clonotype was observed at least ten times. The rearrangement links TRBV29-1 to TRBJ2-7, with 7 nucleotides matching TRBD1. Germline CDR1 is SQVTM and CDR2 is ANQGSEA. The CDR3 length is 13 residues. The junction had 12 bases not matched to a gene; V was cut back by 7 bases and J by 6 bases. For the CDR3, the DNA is TGCAGCGCAACCGTGGACAGGCCCGGCGAGCAGTACTTC. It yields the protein CSATVDRPGEQYF.

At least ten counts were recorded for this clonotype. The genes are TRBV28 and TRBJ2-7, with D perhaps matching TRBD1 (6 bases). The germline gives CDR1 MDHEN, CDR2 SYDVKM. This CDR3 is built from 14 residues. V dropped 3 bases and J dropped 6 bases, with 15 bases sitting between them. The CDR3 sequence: CASSFTGRVFEQYF. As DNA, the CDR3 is TGTGCCAGCAGTTTCACAGGGAGAGTGTTCGAGCAGTACTTC.

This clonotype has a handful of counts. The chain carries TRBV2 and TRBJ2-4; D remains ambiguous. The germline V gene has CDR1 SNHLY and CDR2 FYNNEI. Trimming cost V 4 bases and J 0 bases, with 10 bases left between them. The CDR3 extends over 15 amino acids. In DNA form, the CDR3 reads TGTGCCAGCAGTGCAACAGAGCTAGCCAAAAACATTCAGTACTTC. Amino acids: CASSATELAKNIQYF.

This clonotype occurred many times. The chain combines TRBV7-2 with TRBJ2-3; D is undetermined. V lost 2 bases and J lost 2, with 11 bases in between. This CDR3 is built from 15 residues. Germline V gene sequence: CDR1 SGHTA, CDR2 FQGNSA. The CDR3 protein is CASSLTGQSTDTQYF. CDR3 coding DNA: TGTGCCAGCAGCTTAACTGGGCAGTCCACAGATACGCAGTATTTT.

The CDR3 is CASKFAGTSNEQFF. The CDR3 DNA follows: TGTGCTAGTAAGTTTGCCGGGACTTCGAATGAGCAGTTCTTC. The chain combines TRBV12-5 with TRBJ2-1; D may be TRBD2 (6 bases). The CDR3 spans 14 residues. Germline lookup yields CDR1 LGHNT and CDR2 FRNRAP. The V gene lost 8 bases and the J gene lost 7 bases, with 18 bases spanning the gap.

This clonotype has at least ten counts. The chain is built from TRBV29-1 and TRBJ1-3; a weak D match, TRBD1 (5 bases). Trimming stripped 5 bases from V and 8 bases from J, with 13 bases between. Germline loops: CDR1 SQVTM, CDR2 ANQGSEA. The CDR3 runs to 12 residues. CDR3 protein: CSVWGESDTIYF. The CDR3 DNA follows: TGCAGCGTTTGGGGGGAGTCGGACACCATATATTTT.

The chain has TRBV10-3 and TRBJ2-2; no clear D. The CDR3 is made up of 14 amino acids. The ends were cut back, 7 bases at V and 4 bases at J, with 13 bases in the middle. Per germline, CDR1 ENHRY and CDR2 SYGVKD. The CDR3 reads CAITGDLGTGELFF. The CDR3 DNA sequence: TGTGCCATCACCGGCGACCTGGGCACCGGGGAGCTGTTTTTT.

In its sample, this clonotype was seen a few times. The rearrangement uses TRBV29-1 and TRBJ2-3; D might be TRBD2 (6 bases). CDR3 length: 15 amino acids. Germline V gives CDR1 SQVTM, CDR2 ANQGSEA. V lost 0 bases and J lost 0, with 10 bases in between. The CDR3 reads CSVEEHSGSTDTQYF. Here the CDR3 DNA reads TGCAGCGTTGAAGAACACAGCGGGAGCACAGATACGCAGTATTTT.

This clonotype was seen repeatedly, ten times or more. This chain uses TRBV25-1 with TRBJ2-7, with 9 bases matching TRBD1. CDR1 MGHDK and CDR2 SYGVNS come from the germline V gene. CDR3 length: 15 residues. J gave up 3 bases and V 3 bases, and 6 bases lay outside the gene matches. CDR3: CASSDPRDRDYEQYF. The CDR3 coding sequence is TGTGCCAGCAGTGACCCGAGGGACAGGGACTACGAGCAGTACTTC.

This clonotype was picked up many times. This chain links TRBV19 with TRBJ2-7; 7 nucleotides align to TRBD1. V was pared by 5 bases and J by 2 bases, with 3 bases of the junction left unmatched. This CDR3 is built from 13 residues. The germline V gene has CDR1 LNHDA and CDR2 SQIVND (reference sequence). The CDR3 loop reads CASSLTGAYEQYF. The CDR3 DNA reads TGTGCCAGTAGTCTAACAGGGGCCTACGAGCAGTACTTC.

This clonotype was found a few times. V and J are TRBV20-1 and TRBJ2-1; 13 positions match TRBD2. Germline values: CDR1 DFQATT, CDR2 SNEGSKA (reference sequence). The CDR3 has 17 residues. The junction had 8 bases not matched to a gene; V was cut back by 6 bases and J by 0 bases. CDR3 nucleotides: TGCAGTGCCGACGGGACTAGCGGGACCAGCTCCTACAATGAGCAGTTCTTC. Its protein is CSADGTSGTSSYNEQFF.

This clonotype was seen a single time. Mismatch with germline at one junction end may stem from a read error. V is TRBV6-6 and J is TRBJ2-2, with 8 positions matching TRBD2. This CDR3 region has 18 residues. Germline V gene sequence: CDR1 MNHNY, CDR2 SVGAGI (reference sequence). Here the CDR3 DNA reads TGTGTCAGCAGACCACTAGCGGAGATACTTCCATTCCCCGGGGAGCTGTTTTTT. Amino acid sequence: CVSRPLAEILPFPGELFF.

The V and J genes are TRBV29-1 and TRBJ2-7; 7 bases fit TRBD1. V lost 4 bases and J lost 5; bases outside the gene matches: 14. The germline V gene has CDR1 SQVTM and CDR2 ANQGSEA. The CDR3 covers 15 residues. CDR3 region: CSVAPTGRMSNEQYF. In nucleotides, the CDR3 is TGCAGCGTTGCACCGACAGGGAGAATGAGCAACGAGCAGTACTTC.

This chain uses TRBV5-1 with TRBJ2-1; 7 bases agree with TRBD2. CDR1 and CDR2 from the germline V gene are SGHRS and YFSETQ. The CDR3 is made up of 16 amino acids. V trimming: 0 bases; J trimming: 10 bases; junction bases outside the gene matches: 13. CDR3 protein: CASSLVPGGNAGEQFF. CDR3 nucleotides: TGCGCCAGCAGCTTGGTACCGGGAGGCAACGCGGGCGAGCAGTTCTTC.

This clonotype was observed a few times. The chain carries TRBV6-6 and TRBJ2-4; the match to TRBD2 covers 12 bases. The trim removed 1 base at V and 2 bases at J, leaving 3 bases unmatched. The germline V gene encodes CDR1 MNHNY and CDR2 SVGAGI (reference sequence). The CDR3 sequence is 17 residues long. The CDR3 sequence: CASSYWTSGTPKNIQYF. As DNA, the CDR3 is TGTGCCAGCAGTTACTGGACTAGCGGGACTCCCAAAAACATTCAGTACTTC.

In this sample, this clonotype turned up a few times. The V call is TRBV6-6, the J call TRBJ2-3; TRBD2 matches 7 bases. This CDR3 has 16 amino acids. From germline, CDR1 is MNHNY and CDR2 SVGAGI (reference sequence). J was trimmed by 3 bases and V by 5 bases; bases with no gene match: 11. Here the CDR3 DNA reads TGTGCCAGCAGTCACGGGGGAGGGGCGAGGACAGATACGCAGTATTTT. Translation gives CASSHGGGARTDTQYF.

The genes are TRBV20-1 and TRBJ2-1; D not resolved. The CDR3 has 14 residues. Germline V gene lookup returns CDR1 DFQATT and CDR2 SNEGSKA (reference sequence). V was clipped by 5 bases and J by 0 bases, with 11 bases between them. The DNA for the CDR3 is TGCAGTGCTTACCGACACTCCTCCTACAATGAGCAGTTCTTC. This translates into CSAYRHSSYNEQFF.

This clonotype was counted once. The CDR3: CASMGGSSYEQYF. CDR3 sequence (DNA): TGTGCCAGCATGGGGGGGAGCTCCTACGAGCAGTACTTC. This chain links TRBV25-1 with TRBJ2-7, with 7 bases aligning to TRBD2. Germline V gene lookup returns CDR1 MGHDK and CDR2 SYGVNS. This CDR3 region has 13 residues. Trimming cost V 7 bases and J 0 bases; bases outside gene matches: 3.

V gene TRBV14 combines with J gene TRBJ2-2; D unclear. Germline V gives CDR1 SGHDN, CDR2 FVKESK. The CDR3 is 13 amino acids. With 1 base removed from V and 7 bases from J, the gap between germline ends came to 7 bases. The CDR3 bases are TGTGCCAGCAGCCAAGCAGTTGGCGGGGAGCTGTTTTTT. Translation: CASSQAVGGELFF.

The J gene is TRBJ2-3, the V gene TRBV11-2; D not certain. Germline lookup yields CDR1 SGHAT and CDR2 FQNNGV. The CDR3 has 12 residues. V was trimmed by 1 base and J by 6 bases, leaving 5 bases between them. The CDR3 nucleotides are TGTGCCAGCAGCTTAGTCCGGGATACGCAGTATTTT. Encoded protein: CASSLVRDTQYF.

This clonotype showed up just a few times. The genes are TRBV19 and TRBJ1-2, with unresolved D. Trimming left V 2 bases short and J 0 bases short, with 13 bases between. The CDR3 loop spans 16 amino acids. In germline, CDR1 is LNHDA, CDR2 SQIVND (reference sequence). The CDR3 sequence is CASSIRRANTNYGYTF. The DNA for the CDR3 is TGTGCCAGTAGTATAAGACGGGCAAATACTAACTATGGCTACACCTTC.

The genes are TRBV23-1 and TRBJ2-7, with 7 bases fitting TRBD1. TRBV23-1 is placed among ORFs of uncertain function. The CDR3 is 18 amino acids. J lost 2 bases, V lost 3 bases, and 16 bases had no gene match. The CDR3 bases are TGCGCCAGCAGTCAGTCACCCTCTCTGGACAGGACGCCCTACGAGCAGTACTTC. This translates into CASSQSPSLDRTPYEQYF.

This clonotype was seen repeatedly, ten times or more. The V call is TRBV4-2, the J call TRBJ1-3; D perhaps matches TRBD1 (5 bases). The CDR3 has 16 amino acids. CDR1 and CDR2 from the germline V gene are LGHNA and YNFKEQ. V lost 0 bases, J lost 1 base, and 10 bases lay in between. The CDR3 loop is CASSQDPGRSGNTIYF. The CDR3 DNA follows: TGTGCCAGCAGCCAAGACCCGGGACGGTCTGGAAACACCATATATTTT.

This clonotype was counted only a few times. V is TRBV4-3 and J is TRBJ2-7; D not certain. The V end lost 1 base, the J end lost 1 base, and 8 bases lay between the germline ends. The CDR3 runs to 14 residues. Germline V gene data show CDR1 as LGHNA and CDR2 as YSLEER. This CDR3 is CASSQVTNSYEQYF. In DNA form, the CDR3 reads TGCGCCAGCAGCCAAGTGACCAATTCCTACGAGCAGTACTTC.